The 10 T cell receptor beta chains below come from one sample, sequenced in a study of T cells after posttransplantation cyclophosphamide. Sequencing used immunoSEQ multiplex PCR; TCRdb keeps in-frame clones, though not all of them. The repertoire holds tens of thousands of clones, with approximately 70% as singletons. Sequencing was performed on memory CD4+ T cells sorted from PBMCs. These receptors originate from a woman in her sixties in good health, CMV-negative, and a related stem cell transplant donor.

The chain has TRBV5-4 and TRBJ2-3, with 10 nucleotides matching TRBD2. V trimming: 0 bases; J trimming: 5 bases; junction bases outside the gene matches: 6. Germline V gene sequence: CDR1 SGHNT, CDR2 YYREEE (reference sequence). CDR3 length: 16 amino acids. The CDR3 nucleotides are TGTGCCAGCAGCTTGGTAGCGGGGGGCGGGGAAGATACGCAGTATTTT. It yields the protein CASSLVAGGGEDTQYF.

V gene TRBV6-5 combines with J gene TRBJ2-7; the D gene is possibly TRBD2 (7 bases). The germline gives CDR1 MNHEY, CDR2 SVGAGI. The CDR3 is made up of 15 amino acids. Trimming left V 8 bases short and J 12 bases short, with 29 bases between. The CDR3 sequence: CASGGGLRGEGRGYF. CDR3 nucleotides: TGTGCCAGCGGGGGGGGCCTCCGGGGAGAGGGTAGAGGGTACTTC.

This sequence joins TRBV11-2 and TRBJ1-1, with a possible D match to TRBD1 (5 bases). V lost 5 bases and J lost 12, with 22 bases in between. The CDR3 consists of 14 residues. Per germline, CDR1 SGHAT and CDR2 FQNNGV. The CDR3 region has the DNA TGTGCCAGCAGCCCACCGGAGAGACAGCAGAGACCTTTCTTT. As protein: CASSPPERQQRPFF. The complete variable domain, with remaining parts taken from reference TRBV11-2 and TRBJ1-1, reads EAGVAQSPRYKIIEKRQSVAFWCNPISGHATLYWYQQILGQGPKLLIQFQNNGVVDDSQLPKDRFSAERLKGVDSTLKIQPAKLEDSAVYLCASSPPERQQRPFFGQGTRLTVV.

This rearrangement joins TRBV28 to TRBJ1-3; no firm D call. CDR1 and CDR2 (germline): MDHEN, SYDVKM. Trimming shortened V by 7 bases and J by 0 bases, and 13 bases separated the two germline ends. The CDR3 consists of 15 residues. Here the CDR3 reads CASTLRPVSGNTIYF. The DNA of the CDR3 is TGTGCCAGCACCCTACGCCCGGTCTCTGGAAACACCATATATTTT.

The chain employs TRBV6-5 and TRBJ2-2, with 7 bases fitting TRBD2. From germline, CDR1 is MNHEY and CDR2 SVGAGI. The CDR3 totals 14 residues. V gave up 6 bases and J gave up 8 bases; unmatched junction bases: 9. The CDR3 reads CASRPGLVTGELFF. CDR3 nucleotide sequence: TGTGCCAGCAGGCCCGGACTAGTGACTGGGGAGCTGTTTTTT.

The V call is TRBV7-9, the J call TRBJ2-7; no definite D call. Germline V gene data show CDR1 as SEHNR and CDR2 as FQNEAQ (reference sequence). V shed 5 bases and J shed 1 base, with 12 bases lying between them. The CDR3 length is 14 residues. CDR3 loop: CASSDNGASYEQYF. Written as DNA, the CDR3 is TGTGCCAGCAGCGATAACGGAGCATCCTACGAGCAGTACTTC.

This clone has a single count. V usage is TRBV19 and J usage is TRBJ2-6; perhaps TRBD2 as D (5 bases). Germline loops: CDR1 LNHDA, CDR2 SQIVND (reference sequence). This CDR3 contains 15 residues. Trimming stripped 8 bases from V and 0 bases from J, with 11 bases between. For the CDR3, the DNA is TGTGCCAGTGGCCCCGGGAACTCTGGGGCCAACGTCCTGACTTTC. Its translation: CASGPGNSGANVLTF.

This sequence joins TRBV15 and TRBJ1-2; no definite D call. Trimming took 0 bases from V and 6 from J, leaving 8 bases between them. CDR3 size: 13 residues. Germline V CDR1 and CDR2: LNHNV, YYDKDF (reference sequence). CDR3 nucleotide sequence: TGTGCCACCAGCAGAGAGGCCCGGGATGGCTACACCTTC. Its protein product is CATSREARDGYTF.

This chain uses TRBV28 with TRBJ2-5; maybe TRBD2 (6 bases). This CDR3 region has 15 residues. Germline assignment: CDR1 MDHEN and CDR2 SYDVKM. Trimming pared 4 bases from V and 5 bases from J, leaving 17 bases between. The DNA for the CDR3 is TGTGCCAGCAGTTCCGGGGTAGCGGATTGGGAGACCCAGTACTTC. Amino acids: CASSSGVADWETQYF.

This chain links TRBV30 with TRBJ1-1; no definite D call. The V end lost 4 bases, the J end lost 1 base, and 4 bases lay between the germline ends. This CDR3 is 11 amino acids long. Germline lookup yields CDR1 GTSNPN and CDR2 SVGIG (reference sequence). The CDR3 DNA reads as TGTGCCTGGAATCGGAACACTGAAGCTTTCTTT. It codes for CAWNRNTEAFF. The whole variable domain, filled in from reference TRBV30 and TRBJ1-1, reads SQTIHQWPATLVQPVGSPLSLECTVEGTSNPNLYWYRQAAGRGLQLLFYSVGIGQISSEVPQNLSASRPQDRQFILSSKKLLLSDSGFYLCAWNRNTEAFFGQGTRLTVV.